This TCR beta chain was sequenced during a study of blood T cell repertoires in COVID-19. At the level of the study: Samples came from the United States, Italy and Spain, spanning acute and convalescent COVID-19.

Original handling: Cell counts per sample came from amplifying reference gene primers. The method was immunoSEQ multiplex PCR; TCRdb's version includes in-frame clones alone and lacks a portion of them. The D gene and trimming were derived from the DNA, and the V and J assignments and clone size from that table. The sample lists fewer than 250,000 clones, 80% to 95% occurring once. V dropped 1 base and J dropped 4 bases, with 13 bases sitting between them. Looked up from germline, CDR1 is SGHNT and CDR2 is YENEEA. The CDR3 has 16 residues. The sample taken for sequencing was peripheral blood. The receptor comes from a man under 40 with COVID-19, enrolled during active disease. This rearrangement joins TRBV11-3 to TRBJ2-2, with D possibly TRBD1 on 6 matching bases. The CDR3 bases are TGTGCCAGCAGCTTAGGACGGGACACGAGCACCGGGGAGCTGTTTTTT. Amino acids: CASSLGRDTSTGELFF.